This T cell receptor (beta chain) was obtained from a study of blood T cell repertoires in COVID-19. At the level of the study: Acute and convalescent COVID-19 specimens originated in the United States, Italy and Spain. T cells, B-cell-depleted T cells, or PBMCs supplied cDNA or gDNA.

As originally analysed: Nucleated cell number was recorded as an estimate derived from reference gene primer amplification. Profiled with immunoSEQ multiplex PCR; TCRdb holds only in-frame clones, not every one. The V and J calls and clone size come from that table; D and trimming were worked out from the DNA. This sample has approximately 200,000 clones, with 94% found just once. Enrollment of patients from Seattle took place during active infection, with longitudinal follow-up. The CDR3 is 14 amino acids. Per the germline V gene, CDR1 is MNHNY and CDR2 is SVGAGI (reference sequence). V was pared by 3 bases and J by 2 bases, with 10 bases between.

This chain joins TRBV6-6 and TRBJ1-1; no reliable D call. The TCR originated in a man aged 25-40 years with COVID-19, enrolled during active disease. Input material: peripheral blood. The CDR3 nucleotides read TGTGCCAGCAGTTATGCCGGGGAAAACACTGAAGCTTTCTTT. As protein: CASSYAGENTEAFF.